The rows below give T cell receptor beta chains drawn from one sample of a study of blood T cells in healthy people across ages. From the 5' RACE reads, TCRdb called clonotypes with MiXCR, one entry per CDR3 protein. The sample records about 640,000 distinct CDR3 sequences, around 41% being singletons. The specimen sequenced was blood. Every receptor here comes from a man older than 75 in good health. Both conserved end residues are part of each CDR3. D genes are given only for firm matches. Part of the rows lack a size; the others show once, few, many or a class for expanded clones.

clone_size: few
v_call: TRBV2
j_call: TRBJ2-5
d_call: .
cdr3_aa: CASGRAANSGETQYF
cdr3_nt: TGTGCCAGCGGAAGAGCAGCCAATTCGGGAGAGACCCAGTACTTC

clone_size: .
v_call: TRBV12-3/TRBV12-4
j_call: TRBJ1-2
d_call: TRBD1
cdr3_aa: CASSLITGGKDYYGYTF
cdr3_nt: TGTGCCAGCAGTTTAATTACAGGGGGCAAAGATTACTATGGCTACACCTTC

clone_size: .
v_call: TRBV6-2/TRBV6-3
j_call: TRBJ2-5
d_call: .
cdr3_aa: CASSQTGNQETQYF
cdr3_nt: TGTGCCAGCAGCCAAACAGGAAACCAAGAGACCCAGTACTTC

clone_size: .
v_call: TRBV7-9
j_call: TRBJ2-1
d_call: .
cdr3_aa: CASGSVLHEQFF
cdr3_nt: TGTGCCAGCGGCTCGGTGTTACATGAGCAGTTCTTC

clone_size: few
v_call: TRBV6-2/TRBV6-3
j_call: TRBJ2-2
d_call: .
cdr3_aa: CASSYRETGELFF
cdr3_nt: TGTGCCAGCAGTTACCGGGAGACCGGGGAGCTGTTTTTT

clone_size: few
v_call: TRBV11-2
j_call: TRBJ2-2
d_call: TRBD1
cdr3_aa: CASSADRGGELFF
cdr3_nt: TGTGCCAGCAGCGCGGACAGGGGCGGGGAGCTGTTTTTT

clone_size: .
v_call: TRBV15
j_call: TRBJ2-3
d_call: .
cdr3_aa: CATSRDLRTISSTDTQYF
cdr3_nt: TGTGCCACCAGCAGAGACCTGCGGACTATTTCTAGCACAGATACGCAGTATTTT

clone_size: many
v_call: TRBV6-2/TRBV6-3
j_call: TRBJ2-7
d_call: .
cdr3_aa: CASSYSTRPYEQYF
cdr3_nt: TGTGCCAGCAGTTACTCGACCCGGCCCTACGAGCAGTACTTC

clone_size: .
v_call: TRBV14
j_call: TRBJ2-1
d_call: .
cdr3_aa: CASNHRVGSYDEQFF
cdr3_nt: TGTGCCAGCAACCACAGGGTTGGTAGTTACGATGAGCAGTTCTTC

clone_size: .
v_call: TRBV5-1
j_call: TRBJ1-1
d_call: .
cdr3_aa: CASSLIENTEAFF
cdr3_nt: TGCGCCAGCAGCTTGATTGAGAACACTGAAGCTTTCTTT

clone_size: few
v_call: TRBV7-2
j_call: TRBJ2-7
d_call: TRBD2
cdr3_aa: CASSSRVAGKNEQYF
cdr3_nt: TGTGCCAGCAGTTCCAGGGTAGCGGGGAAGAATGAGCAGTACTTC

clone_size: .
v_call: TRBV5-8
j_call: TRBJ2-4
d_call: .
cdr3_aa: CASSLAIKEGGIRSDIQYF
cdr3_nt: TGTGCCAGCAGCTTGGCCATTAAAGAAGGGGGTATCCGTTCGGACATTCAGTACTTC

clone_size: many
v_call: TRBV7-2
j_call: TRBJ2-4
d_call: .
cdr3_aa: CASSLQGGNIQYF
cdr3_nt: TGTGCCAGCAGCTTACAGGGGGGAAACATTCAGTACTTC

clone_size: .
v_call: TRBV6-1
j_call: TRBJ2-3
d_call: TRBD2
cdr3_aa: CASSTTVGGLAGEHTSDTQYF
cdr3_nt: TGTGCCAGCAGCACAACGGTGGGGGGACTAGCGGGAGAACACACTTCAGATACGCAGTATTTT

clone_size: many
v_call: TRBV11-2
j_call: TRBJ2-6
d_call: TRBD1
cdr3_aa: CASSRTGSGANVLTF
cdr3_nt: TGTGCCAGCAGCAGGACAGGTTCTGGGGCCAACGTCCTGACTTTC

clone_size: .
v_call: TRBV5-6
j_call: TRBJ2-2
d_call: .
cdr3_aa: CASSSNRVDGELFF
cdr3_nt: TGTGCCAGCAGCTCTAACAGGGTTGACGGGGAGCTGTTTTTT

clone_size: .
v_call: TRBV5-1
j_call: TRBJ2-4
d_call: .
cdr3_aa: CASSLAVGGLENIQYF
cdr3_nt: TGCGCCAGCAGCTTGGCCGTCGGAGGGCTAGAAAACATTCAGTACTTC

clone_size: few
v_call: TRBV20-1
j_call: TRBJ2-1
d_call: TRBD2
cdr3_aa: CSAINAGRANNEQFF
cdr3_nt: TGCAGTGCTATTAATGCGGGGAGGGCTAACAATGAGCAGTTCTTC

clone_size: few
v_call: TRBV7-9
j_call: TRBJ2-1
d_call: .
cdr3_aa: CASSLRQGLNEQFF
cdr3_nt: TGTGCCAGCAGCTTACGTCAGGGACTCAATGAGCAGTTCTTC

clone_size: .
v_call: TRBV20-1
j_call: TRBJ2-2
d_call: TRBD2
cdr3_aa: CSAKLASGGNPGELFF
cdr3_nt: TGCAGTGCCAAACTCGCTAGCGGGGGAAACCCCGGGGAGCTGTTTTTT

clone_size: .
v_call: TRBV4-3
j_call: TRBJ2-1
d_call: .
cdr3_aa: CASSQSRNSYNEQFF
cdr3_nt: TGCGCCAGCAGCCAAAGTCGGAACTCCTACAATGAGCAGTTCTTC

clone_size: few
v_call: TRBV27
j_call: TRBJ2-5
d_call: .
cdr3_aa: CASSLGTTWKYF
cdr3_nt: TGTGCCAGCAGTTTGGGGACAACATGGAAGTACTTC

clone_size: .
v_call: TRBV4-2
j_call: TRBJ2-4
d_call: .
cdr3_aa: CASSQDLGNIQYF
cdr3_nt: TGTGCCAGCAGCCAAGATTTGGGGAACATTCAGTACTTC

clone_size: .
v_call: TRBV20-1
j_call: TRBJ2-3
d_call: .
cdr3_aa: CSARIAADTQYF
cdr3_nt: TGCAGTGCTAGAATAGCGGCAGATACGCAGTATTTT

clone_size: .
v_call: TRBV6-2/TRBV6-3
j_call: TRBJ2-1
d_call: TRBD1
cdr3_aa: CASRTGTGEYEQFF
cdr3_nt: TGTGCCAGCAGAACCGGGACAGGGGAGTATGAGCAGTTCTTC

clone_size: few
v_call: TRBV20-1
j_call: TRBJ2-3
d_call: TRBD2
cdr3_aa: CSAFGLAGADTQYF
cdr3_nt: TGCAGTGCTTTTGGACTAGCGGGAGCAGATACGCAGTATTTT

clone_size: few
v_call: TRBV24-1
j_call: TRBJ2-3
d_call: .
cdr3_aa: CATSDPRAWITDTQYF
cdr3_nt: TGTGCCACCAGTGATCCCCGGGCCTGGATCACAGATACGCAGTATTTT

clone_size: .
v_call: TRBV4-3
j_call: TRBJ1-2
d_call: .
cdr3_aa: CASSRAQGSPIFGYTF
cdr3_nt: TGCGCCAGCAGCCGAGCCCAGGGTTCTCCTATATTTGGCTACACCTTC

clone_size: .
v_call: TRBV6-5
j_call: TRBJ2-7
d_call: .
cdr3_aa: CASSYQGGLIANEQYF
cdr3_nt: TGTGCCAGCAGTTATCAGGGGGGGCTTATTGCCAACGAGCAGTACTTC

clone_size: .
v_call: TRBV7-2
j_call: TRBJ2-7
d_call: TRBD1
cdr3_aa: CASSLANRGYEQYF
cdr3_nt: TGTGCCAGCAGCTTAGCCAACAGGGGCTACGAGCAGTACTTC

clone_size: few
v_call: TRBV28
j_call: TRBJ2-7
d_call: .
cdr3_aa: CASTLDYEQYF
cdr3_nt: TGTGCCAGCACGCTGGACTACGAGCAGTACTTC

clone_size: .
v_call: TRBV2
j_call: TRBJ2-1
d_call: .
cdr3_aa: CASSVLAVQGEQFF
cdr3_nt: TGTGCCAGCAGCGTACTAGCCGTACAGGGTGAGCAGTTCTTC

clone_size: .
v_call: TRBV5-1
j_call: TRBJ2-2
d_call: .
cdr3_aa: CASSFDPNTGELFF
cdr3_nt: TGCGCCAGCAGCTTCGACCCAAACACCGGGGAGCTGTTTTTT

clone_size: few
v_call: TRBV6-2/TRBV6-3
j_call: TRBJ2-7
d_call: .
cdr3_aa: CASTDLYEQYF
cdr3_nt: TGTGCCAGTACGGACCTTTACGAGCAGTACTTC

clone_size: many
v_call: TRBV29-1
j_call: TRBJ2-1
d_call: .
cdr3_aa: CSAGGWEHNEQFF
cdr3_nt: TGCAGCGCTGGGGGATGGGAGCACAATGAGCAGTTCTTC

clone_size: .
v_call: TRBV5-1
j_call: TRBJ2-5
d_call: .
cdr3_aa: CASSFGPGQEIQYF
cdr3_nt: TGCGCCAGCAGCTTTGGTCCAGGCCAAGAGATCCAGTACTTC

clone_size: few
v_call: TRBV20-1
j_call: TRBJ2-3
d_call: TRBD2
cdr3_aa: CSAPGTSGSLDSDTQYF
cdr3_nt: TGCAGTGCACCAGGGACTAGCGGGAGCCTTGATTCAGATACGCAGTATTTT

clone_size: .
v_call: TRBV6-2/TRBV6-3
j_call: TRBJ2-5
d_call: TRBD1
cdr3_aa: CASSYLGQGETQYF
cdr3_nt: TGTGCCAGCAGTTACCTGGGACAGGGAGAGACCCAGTACTTC

clone_size: many
v_call: TRBV4-2
j_call: TRBJ2-7
d_call: .
cdr3_aa: CASSHTDGVNYEQYF
cdr3_nt: TGTGCCAGCAGCCACACGGACGGAGTAAACTACGAGCAGTACTTC

clone_size: .
v_call: TRBV20-1
j_call: TRBJ1-1
d_call: .
cdr3_aa: CSASFTQNTEAFF
cdr3_nt: TGCAGTGCTAGTTTTACACAGAACACTGAAGCTTTCTTT

clone_size: many
v_call: TRBV7-7
j_call: TRBJ2-5
d_call: TRBD1
cdr3_aa: CASSLSGQGRQETQYF
cdr3_nt: TGTGCCAGCAGCTTATCTGGACAGGGAAGACAAGAGACCCAGTACTTC

clone_size: few
v_call: TRBV24-1
j_call: TRBJ2-3
d_call: TRBD2
cdr3_aa: CATSDLGSPGLAFTDTQYF
cdr3_nt: TGTGCCACCAGTGATTTGGGTAGCCCCGGACTAGCGTTCACAGATACGCAGTATTTT

clone_size: .
v_call: TRBV11-2
j_call: TRBJ2-7
d_call: .
cdr3_aa: CASSLDYGSEQYF
cdr3_nt: TGTGCCAGCAGCTTAGACTATGGGAGCGAGCAGTACTTC

clone_size: .
v_call: TRBV9
j_call: TRBJ2-2
d_call: .
cdr3_aa: CARKGDSTGELFF
cdr3_nt: TGTGCCAGGAAGGGGGACTCTACCGGGGAGCTGTTTTTT

clone_size: few
v_call: TRBV11-1
j_call: TRBJ2-1
d_call: .
cdr3_aa: CASSPTRKWNEQFF
cdr3_nt: TGTGCCAGCAGCCCGACAAGGAAGTGGAATGAGCAGTTCTTC

clone_size: .
v_call: TRBV5-5
j_call: TRBJ2-7
d_call: TRBD1
cdr3_aa: CASSLATGTGSYEQYF
cdr3_nt: TGTGCCAGCAGCCTGGCCACCGGGACAGGGTCCTACGAGCAGTACTTC

clone_size: many
v_call: TRBV7-6
j_call: TRBJ1-4
d_call: TRBD1
cdr3_aa: CASSLEQGGEKLFF
cdr3_nt: TGTGCCAGCAGCTTAGAGCAGGGGGGGGAAAAACTGTTTTTT

clone_size: few
v_call: TRBV7-2
j_call: TRBJ2-5
d_call: .
cdr3_aa: CASSLSPYYGETQYF
cdr3_nt: TGTGCCAGCAGCCTTTCCCCATATTACGGAGAGACCCAGTACTTC

clone_size: .
v_call: TRBV7-9
j_call: TRBJ1-4
d_call: TRBD1
cdr3_aa: CASSSPAGTAGEKLFF
cdr3_nt: TGTGCCAGCAGCTCACCAGCCGGGACAGCCGGGGAAAAACTGTTTTTT

clone_size: .
v_call: TRBV6-2/TRBV6-3
j_call: TRBJ2-3
d_call: TRBD2
cdr3_aa: CASRASGGSDTQYF
cdr3_nt: TGTGCCAGCAGGGCCAGCGGGGGGTCAGATACGCAGTATTTT

clone_size: .
v_call: TRBV4-2
j_call: TRBJ2-3
d_call: TRBD1
cdr3_aa: CASSQEDRASTDTQYF
cdr3_nt: TGTGCCAGCAGCCAGGAAGACAGGGCTAGCACAGATACGCAGTATTTT

clone_size: .
v_call: TRBV20-1
j_call: TRBJ2-7
d_call: TRBD1
cdr3_aa: CSAGRGTAPYEQYF
cdr3_nt: TGCAGTGCCGGAAGAGGGACAGCGCCCTACGAGCAGTACTTC

clone_size: .
v_call: TRBV2
j_call: TRBJ1-2
d_call: .
cdr3_aa: CASSVDSVSYGYTF
cdr3_nt: TGTGCCAGCAGTGTTGACAGTGTGAGCTATGGCTACACCTTC